These 32 T cell receptor beta chains came from one sample sequenced in a study of Ad26.COV2.S vaccination and SARS-CoV-2 variants. Clones were read by immunoSEQ multiplex PCR, and TCRdb kept only the in-frame ones, dropping some. This table holds about 430,000 clones, around nine tenths found once. The treatment denotes: roughly 18 received Ad26.COV2.S at low or high dose, single or two shots; a few received placebo; per-sample allocation not given. Material that was analyzed had been drawn on day 63 after the first vaccine or placebo injection. Sequenced here: peripheral blood, sampled in a trial of Ad26.COV2.S vaccine versus placebo. These receptors all come from a person between 18 and 65 years old who received the Ad26.COV2.S COVID-19 vaccine or a placebo.

CDR3 nucleotide sequence: TGTGCCAGCAGCCACTGGGTCCAGGGATCCTACGAGCAGTACTTC. Translation gives CASSHWVQGSYEQYF. The chain uses TRBV6-2 or TRBV6-3 and TRBJ2-7, with D perhaps matching TRBD1 (5 bases). Germline loops: CDR1 MNHEY, CDR2 SVGEGT. The CDR3 has 15 amino acids. V was shortened by 6 bases and J by 1 base, with 16 bases between the two germline ends.

The chain couples TRBV19 to TRBJ1-2; possible D gene TRBD1, 5 bases. Germline CDR1 reads LNHDA; CDR2 reads SQIVND (reference sequence). This CDR3 is 13 amino acids long. V lost 5 bases to trimming and J lost 2 bases, with 9 bases between them. The CDR3 DNA reads as TGTGCCAGTAGTTCCGGGGACAACTATGGCTACACCTTC. As protein: CASSSGDNYGYTF.

There are a few counts of this clone. V and J are TRBV7-2 and TRBJ2-7; TRBD2 aligns across 8 bases. This CDR3 is built from 15 residues. The germline CDR1 and CDR2 sequences are SGHTA and FQGNSA. The V gene end was trimmed by 4 bases and the J gene end by 2 bases; junction bases not matched to a gene: 7. This CDR3 reads CASSSSSGPTYEQYF. CDR3 nucleotides: TGTGCCAGCAGCTCCTCTAGCGGGCCAACCTACGAGCAGTACTTC.

This clone occurred once. This same CDR3 is encoded by further DNA sequences in the sample. The chain couples TRBV6-5 to TRBJ1-2; D is unresolved. The germline V and J ends were trimmed by 0 bases and 4 bases, with 9 bases remaining between them. This CDR3 contains 14 residues. Germline loops: CDR1 MNHEY, CDR2 SVGAGI. The CDR3 DNA follows: TGTGCCAGCAGTTACTCGCGCACGGGCTATGGCTACACCTTC. Protein sequence: CASSYSRTGYGYTF.

This clone occurred once. The chain joins TRBV10-2 to TRBJ1-2, with D hard to call. This CDR3 region has 13 residues. Germline assignment: CDR1 WSHSY and CDR2 SAAADI. V was clipped by 0 bases and J by 8 bases, with 10 bases between them. The CDR3 loop is CASSESYSRGYTF. Written as DNA, the CDR3 is TGCGCCAGCAGTGAGTCATACAGCCGCGGCTACACCTTC.

The chain joins TRBV6-6 to TRBJ2-3; TRBD2 agrees at 14 bases. This CDR3 contains 20 residues. Per the germline V gene, CDR1 is MNHNY and CDR2 is SVGAGI (reference sequence). V dropped 6 bases and J dropped 1; count of bases not matched to a gene: 15. The chain's CDR3 is CASSARWGLAGEVGTDTQYF. The CDR3 DNA is TGTGCCAGCAGCGCACGATGGGGACTAGCGGGAGAGGTGGGCACAGATACGCAGTATTTT.

The chain links TRBV21-1 to TRBJ2-7. TRBV21-1 has pseudogene status. The CDR3 runs to 14 residues. The CDR3 loop reads CASSQTAPPYEQYF. The CDR3 nucleotides read TGTGCCAGCAGCCAAACGGCCCCCCCCTACGAGCAGTACTTC.

This sequence joins TRBV6-5 and TRBJ1-5, with D perhaps matching TRBD1 (5 bases). Germline lookup yields CDR1 MNHEY and CDR2 SVGAGI. The CDR3 runs to 14 residues. V lost 5 bases and J lost 3, with 11 bases in between. CDR3 bases: TGTGCCAGCAGTAGGGACGGACTCAATCAGCCCCAGCATTTT. Translation gives CASSRDGLNQPQHF.

The chain employs TRBV2 and TRBJ2-5, with unresolved D. Between the trimmed V and J ends, which lost 4 bases and 1 base, there was a span of 10 bases. CDR3 length equals 14 residues. From germline, CDR1 is SNHLY and CDR2 FYNNEI. The CDR3 loop is CASSVRGSQETQYF. The CDR3 DNA reads TGTGCCAGCAGTGTACGTGGGTCCCAAGAGACCCAGTACTTC.

The chain has TRBV13 and TRBJ2-5; D unclear. V shed 5 bases and J shed 2 bases, with 3 bases lying between them. The CDR3 runs 11 residues. Germline V gives CDR1 PRHDT, CDR2 FYEKMQ (reference sequence). The CDR3 region has the DNA TGTGCCAGCAGCATACAAGAGACCCAGTACTTC. Amino acid sequence: CASSIQETQYF.

The chain uses TRBV7-9 and TRBJ2-5; D remains unclear. V shed 2 bases and J shed 1 base, with 8 bases lying between them. The CDR3 extends over 14 amino acids. Germline V CDR1 and CDR2: SEHNR, FQNEAQ (reference sequence). The CDR3 loop reads CASSLNVGQETQYF. The CDR3, as DNA: TGTGCCAGCAGCTTAAATGTAGGCCAAGAGACCCAGTACTTC.

In its sample, this clone was seen once. The chain recombines TRBV10-3 with TRBJ1-1; unclear D gene. Germline values: CDR1 ENHRY, CDR2 SYGVKD. The CDR3 contains 14 residues. The ends were cut back, 5 bases at V and 0 bases at J, with 10 bases in the middle. The CDR3 sequence: CAISSGHLNTEAFF. The CDR3 bases are TGTGCCATCAGTTCGGGCCACTTGAACACTGAAGCTTTCTTT.

In its sample, this clone was seen once. This rearrangement joins TRBV5-1 to TRBJ2-3, with a possible D match to TRBD2 (6 bases). Trimming cost V 3 bases and J 0 bases, with 8 bases left between them. CDR1 is SGHRS and CDR2 is YFSETQ in the germline V gene. The CDR3 runs 14 residues. This CDR3 is CASSWDSSTDTQYF. CDR3 in DNA: TGCGCCAGCAGCTGGGACTCTAGCACAGATACGCAGTATTTT.

The CDR3 spells CASSFDGGTYKYGYTF. For the CDR3, the DNA is TGTGCCAGTAGTTTCGATGGGGGGACATATAAATATGGCTACACCTTC. The chain couples TRBV19 to TRBJ1-2; D is perhaps TRBD1 (6 bases). This CDR3 contains 16 residues. The germline CDR1 and CDR2 sequences are LNHDA and SQIVND (reference sequence). V lost 5 bases and J 5 bases, leaving 21 bases between the germline ends.

The V call is TRBV19, the J call TRBJ2-3; D is undetermined. With 1 base removed from V and 2 bases from J, the gap between germline ends came to 7 bases. Per germline, CDR1 LNHDA and CDR2 SQIVND (reference sequence). The CDR3 contains 14 residues. DNA of the CDR3: TGTGCCAGTAGTATAGGCCCCCCCACAGATACGCAGTATTTT. It specifies CASSIGPPTDTQYF.

J is TRBJ1-6 and V is TRBV14, with 10 bases aligning to TRBD1. CDR3 length: 14 residues. Germline values: CDR1 SGHDN, CDR2 FVKESK. The V and J ends lost 4 bases and 10 bases, in that order; junction bases with no gene match: 4. The CDR3 DNA sequence: TGTGCCAGCAGCCGGACAGGGGGAAACTCACCCCTCCACTTT. This gives the protein CASSRTGGNSPLHF.

In regard to this clone: Different DNA sequences within this sample yield the same CDR3. The V and J genes are TRBV18 and TRBJ1-2; 8 bases are shared with TRBD1. V gave up 6 bases and J gave up 8 bases; unmatched junction bases: 8. Germline V gene data show CDR1 as KGHSH and CDR2 as LQKENI. This CDR3 region has 13 residues. For the CDR3, the DNA is TGTGCCAGCTCGCCGGACAGGGTTTACGGCTACACCTTC. Protein product: CASSPDRVYGYTF.

The chain employs TRBV7-9 and TRBJ2-5; maybe TRBD1 (6 bases). Trimming stripped 6 bases from V and 1 base from J, with 12 bases between. The CDR3 is 14 residues long. In germline, CDR1 is SEHNR, CDR2 FQNEAQ (reference sequence). The CDR3 spells CASRQQGVQETQYF. The CDR3 DNA sequence: TGTGCCAGCAGACAACAGGGAGTCCAAGAGACCCAGTACTTC.

V is TRBV21-1 and J is TRBJ2-5; the table names TRBD1, a call not compared with the DNA. TRBV21-1 counts as a pseudogene. The CDR3 totals 14 residues. Written as DNA, the CDR3 is TGTGCCAGCAGCAAAGCCCCCAAACAAGAGACCCAGTACTTC. Protein sequence: CASSKAPKQETQYF.

Concerning this clone itself: Other DNA sequences in the sample encode the same CDR3. This sequence joins TRBV6-5 and TRBJ1-1; D may be TRBD1 (6 bases). V was shortened by 6 bases and J by 5 bases, with 10 bases between the two germline ends. Germline assignment: CDR1 MNHEY and CDR2 SVGAGI. The CDR3 runs 12 residues. The CDR3 DNA follows: TGTGCCAGCAGCCGTACAGGGACTGAAGCTTTCTTT. It translates to CASSRTGTEAFF.

The chain joins TRBV19 to TRBJ1-4; unclear D gene. Germline V CDR1 and CDR2: LNHDA, SQIVND (reference sequence). With 6 bases removed from V and 6 bases from J, the gap between germline ends came to 14 bases. The CDR3 sequence is 14 residues long. For the CDR3, the DNA is TGTGCCAGTAGCCTCAGGCAGTCTGATGAAAAACTGTTTTTT. Residues: CASSLRQSDEKLFF.

CDR3 sequence: CASSLAGRITDTQYF. The CDR3, as DNA: TGTGCCAGCAGCCTAGCGGGAAGAATCACAGATACGCAGTATTTT. The rearrangement links TRBV6-4 to TRBJ2-3; TRBD2 agrees at 9 bases. Trimming took 6 bases from V and 2 from J; bases not matched to a gene: 6. The CDR3 has 15 residues. Germline assignment: CDR1 MRHNA and CDR2 SNTAGT.

The sample holds a few counts of this clone. The chain carries TRBV7-9 and TRBJ1-5; 7 bases match TRBD1. Germline loops: CDR1 SEHNR, CDR2 FQNEAQ (reference sequence). Trimming took 0 bases from V and 0 from J; bases not matched to a gene: 2. The length of the CDR3 is 16 residues. CDR3 nucleotides: TGTGCCAGCAGCTTAGCCGGACAGGATAGCAATCAGCCCCAGCATTTT. Its translation is CASSLAGQDSNQPQHF.

The chain employs TRBV5-1 and TRBJ1-3; D not certain. CDR3 length equals 14 residues. Deletions cut 2 bases from V and 4 bases from J, with 10 bases between. The germline gives CDR1 SGHRS, CDR2 YFSETQ. In DNA, the CDR3 is TGCGCCAGCAGCTTCGGGTTAGAGGGAAACACCATATATTTT. Translation: CASSFGLEGNTIYF.

The chain is built from TRBV5-3 and TRBJ2-1; D not certain. TRBV5-3 has ORF status, its function being uncertain. The V and J ends lost 2 bases and 6 bases respectively, with 15 bases between them. CDR3 length: 15 amino acids. CDR3 residues: CARSFRLYGCNEQFF. The CDR3 DNA sequence: TGTGCCAGAAGCTTTAGGCTCTACGGTTGCAATGAGCAGTTCTTC.

The V and J genes are TRBV6-2 or TRBV6-3 and TRBJ2-7; 8 bases map to TRBD2. Germline V CDR1 and CDR2: MNHEY, SVGEGT. The CDR3 covers 13 residues. V shed 6 bases, J shed 5 bases, and the junction held 6 bases outside the gene matches. The CDR3 DNA reads TGTGCCAGCAGCCGAGGACTAGCCAACGAGCAGTACTTC. Protein product: CASSRGLANEQYF.

In regard to this clone: The same CDR3 is also encoded by other DNA sequences in this sample. CDR3 protein: CASRATSTDTQYF. CDR3 nucleotide sequence: TGTGCCAGTAGGGCGACTAGCACAGATACGCAGTATTTT. The chain employs TRBV19 and TRBJ2-3, with no clear D. The ends were cut back, 6 bases at V and 0 bases at J, with 7 bases in the middle. Germline CDR1 reads LNHDA; CDR2 reads SQIVND (reference sequence). This CDR3 is 13 amino acids long.

The chain joins TRBV25-1 to TRBJ2-5, with D possibly TRBD2 on 5 matching bases. Trimming pared 6 bases from V and 1 base from J, leaving 12 bases between. Looked up from germline, CDR1 is MGHDK and CDR2 is SYGVNS. This CDR3 spans 14 amino acids. The CDR3 DNA sequence: TGTGCCAGCAGGGGAGTGGGTTCCCAAGAGACCCAGTACTTC. This sequence encodes CASRGVGSQETQYF.

The CDR3 DNA sequence: TGTGCCAGCAGTCCACTTTACCCGACAGGGGGCGGCGAGCAGTACTTC. It codes for CASSPLYPTGGGEQYF. V and J are TRBV28 and TRBJ2-7; 10 nucleotides match TRBD1. J lost 6 bases, V lost 5 bases, and 13 bases had no gene match. The V gene's germline CDR1 is MDHEN and CDR2 SYDVKM. The CDR3 is 16 residues long.

J is TRBJ2-3 and V is TRBV5-4; 7 bases map to TRBD2. Per germline, CDR1 SGHNT and CDR2 YYREEE (reference sequence). This CDR3 has 16 amino acids. V shed 4 bases, J shed 3 bases, and the junction held 11 bases outside the gene matches. CDR3 region: CASSALEGGPTDTQYF. The CDR3 bases are TGTGCCAGCAGCGCTCTTGAGGGAGGGCCTACAGATACGCAGTATTTT.

The chain joins TRBV12-2 to TRBJ2-2. TRBV12-2 is a pseudogene segment. The CDR3 runs to 20 residues. CDR3 in amino acids: CASRLRARYVIKTNTGELFF. Written as DNA, the CDR3 is TGTGCAAGTCGCCTAAGGGCTCGTTACGTCATAAAGACGAACACCGGGGAGCTGTTTTTT.

This clone was counted a single time. This chain connects TRBV11-2 to TRBJ2-7; 14 bases are a match to TRBD2. The CDR3 runs to 16 residues. V was clipped by 1 base and J by 6 bases; unmatched bases: 5. The germline V gene has CDR1 SGHAT and CDR2 FQNNGV. The CDR3 loop is CASSLAGLAGGGEQYF. The CDR3 coding sequence is TGTGCCAGCAGCTTAGCAGGACTAGCGGGAGGAGGCGAGCAGTACTTC.